This T cell receptor (beta chain) was documented in a study of shared clonotypes between healthy human individuals. V gave up 5 bases and J gave up 8 bases, with 21 bases separating them. This CDR3 contains 15 residues. CDR1 is MDHEN and CDR2 is SYDVKM in the germline V gene. This clone was recorded only once. Some clones are missing from TCRdb's copy, which holds only in-frame ones; the method was immunoSEQ multiplex PCR. The sample lists around 1,100,000 clones, approximately 75% seen once, with approximately 0.95% in the top ten. The source of this sequence is a man younger than 35 in good health. Some clones in this sample may be carry-over from other donors' samples. Sequencing was performed on memory CD4+ T cells from PBMCs. The subset: CD45RA-negative fraction. The V gene is TRBV28, the J gene TRBJ2-5; no clear D. CDR3 protein: CASSPDRRATLTQYF. For the CDR3, the DNA is TGTGCCAGCAGTCCTGACCGAAGGGCTACCTTAACCCAGTACTTC.